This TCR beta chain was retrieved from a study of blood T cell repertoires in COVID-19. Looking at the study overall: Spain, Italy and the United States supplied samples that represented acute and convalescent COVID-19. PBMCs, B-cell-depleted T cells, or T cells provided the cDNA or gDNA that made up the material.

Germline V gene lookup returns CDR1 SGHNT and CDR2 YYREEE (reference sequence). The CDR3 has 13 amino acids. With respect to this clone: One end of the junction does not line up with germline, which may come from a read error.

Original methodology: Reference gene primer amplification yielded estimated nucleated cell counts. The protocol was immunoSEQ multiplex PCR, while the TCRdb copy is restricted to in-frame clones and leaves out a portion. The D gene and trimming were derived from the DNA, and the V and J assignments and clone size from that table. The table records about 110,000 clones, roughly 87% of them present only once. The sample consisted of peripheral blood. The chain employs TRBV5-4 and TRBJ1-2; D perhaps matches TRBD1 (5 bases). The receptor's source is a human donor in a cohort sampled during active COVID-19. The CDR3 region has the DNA TGTGCCAGCAGCCGGGACTTAGAGCGGTGGTTCCGATTC. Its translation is CASSRDLERWFRF.